Given below is one T cell receptor (beta chain) in context. Its antigen is unknown. No clone much larger than this one lies a single base away; base qualities are absent. This sample stems from a study of blood T cell repertoires in COVID-19 (TCRdb year 2020). Study-wide context: The collaborator samples originated in the United States, Italy and Spain and spanned the acute and convalescent phases of COVID-19. Sample metadata almost always included a de-identified subject ID, COVID-19 status, age in years and sex. HLA class I and class II types, where available, came from metadata supplied by the sample provider rather than from assay-based typing. The dataset comprised deeply sampled blood TCRbeta repertoires from subjects exposed to, actively infected with, or recovered from COVID-19. The repertoires were made available in a free public database intended to serve as a resource for research on the immune response to SARS-CoV-2. The samples were drawn from two sources: the first 160 participants of the ongoing ImmuneRACE study, and 1,200 or so subjects contributed by 6 global collaborators. The prospective study material was composed of cDNA or gDNA derived from T cells, B-cell-depleted T cells, or PBMCs. Broader findings and caveats from the paper: Clinical and demographic metadata were provided uncurated, with the amount varying by source and participant.

TCRbeta CDR3 regions were amplified from genomic DNA using the immunoSEQ Assay, a bias-controlled multiplex PCR. As for how the authors treated the data: Nucleated cell counts per sample were estimated from amplification of reference gene primers within the assay. Sequence reads were collapsed and filtered to measure the absolute abundance of every unique TCRbeta CDR3 rearrangement. For each sample, productive Simpson clonality was calculated as the square root of Simpson's diversity index across productive rearrangements. Held by TCRdb, this immuneACCESS table contains in-frame sequences only and omits some clones. Under half of the omission traces to an unresolved V gene where checked; the cause of the rest is unknown. Clonal size and the V and J genes are those of that table, whereas D and trimming came from the DNA. Recorded for this sample are some 130,000 clones; 70% to 80% of them occurred a single time. The ten largest clonotypes hold 11% of the sample.

Samples from volunteer blood donors who had recovered from COVID-19 were contributed by a second Seattle source. Collaborating institutions collected whole blood in K2EDTA tubes following their own protocols. For TCRbeta analysis, collaborators shipped samples in one of three forms: frozen whole blood, isolated PBMCs, or DNA extracted from either of those sample types. V is clipped by 11 bases and J by 0 bases, and the sequence between their germline boundaries is 7 bases long. Reading from cysteine to phenylalanine, the CDR3 counts 11 amino acids. The CDR3 DNA has 33 bases and is translated from base 1. CDR1 and CDR2 are drawn from the germline V gene (reference sequence): MNHNY, SVGAGI.

This clonotype was sampled from a man in his 60s who had recovered from COVID-19. The sample comprised peripheral blood. The rearrangement combines TRBV6-6 with TRBJ1-2; TRBD1 could be the D gene, as 5 bases match. The nucleotides read TGTGCCGCGGGGGCTAACTATGGCTACACCTTC. This yields the protein CAAGANYGYTF.